These 26 T cell receptor beta chains were all obtained from the same sample, sequenced in a study of PD-1 blockade in classical Hodgkin lymphoma (dated by TCRdb to 2018 to 2020). The sample's time point label, in plain terms: newly diagnosed, previously untreated cHL patient sample. Magnetic negative selection with a Miltenyi CD8+ T cell isolation kit was used to purify CD8+ T cells from thawed PBMCs. The library was generated by the immunoSEQ multiplex PCR assay. This immuneACCESS table, as held by TCRdb, lists in-frame sequences with V and J called but not all clones. Of the missing ones, under half trace to an unresolved V gene in checked studies; the others have no known cause. In this sample the table shows approximately 21,000 clones, about 86% of which occur a single time. The ten largest clones add up to roughly 7% of the sample. Sequences were obtained from CD8+ T cells from blood. These TCRs come from a human donor with classical Hodgkin lymphoma.

This chain uses TRBV19 with TRBJ2-7; 10 bases fit TRBD1. Germline-derived CDR1 and CDR2 are LNHDA and SQIVND (reference sequence). The CDR3 is made up of 13 amino acids. V was clipped by 10 bases and J by 4 bases; unmatched bases: 7. CDR3 loop: CATSGDRGYEQYF. The CDR3 nucleotides are TGTGCCACCTCGGGGGACAGGGGTTACGAGCAGTACTTC.

CDR3 loop: CASSLGGGYGYTF. In DNA, the CDR3 is TGTGCCAGCAGCCTTGGGGGGGGCTATGGCTACACCTTC. The rearrangement uses TRBV7-2 and TRBJ1-2, with a possible D match to TRBD1 (5 bases). The CDR3 length is 13 residues. Trimming took off 5 bases at V and 4 bases at J, with 11 bases between the two ends. Germline V gene sequence: CDR1 SGHTA, CDR2 FQGNSA.

This chain links TRBV11-3 with TRBJ2-3; tentatively, D is TRBD1 or TRBD2 (5 bases each). The V gene's germline CDR1 is SGHNT and CDR2 YENEEA. V was pared by 2 bases and J by 2 bases, with 11 bases between. The CDR3 consists of 15 residues. CDR3 coding DNA: TGTGCCAGCAGCTTAAGACGGGGCGCCACAGATACGCAGTATTTT. It specifies CASSLRRGATDTQYF.

This sequence joins TRBV6-6 and TRBJ2-7; 8 bases fit TRBD1. From germline, CDR1 is MNHNY and CDR2 SVGAGI (reference sequence). J gave up 3 bases and V 6 bases, and 1 base lay outside the gene matches. The CDR3 contains 12 residues. The CDR3 protein is CASRTGDYEQYF. The DNA for the CDR3 is TGTGCCAGCAGGACAGGGGACTACGAGCAGTACTTC.

The rearrangement links TRBV9 to TRBJ1-2, with a possible D match to TRBD1 (6 bases). Germline values: CDR1 SGDLS, CDR2 YYNGEE. The CDR3 loop spans 12 amino acids. Trimming removed 8 bases from V and 8 bases from J, with 16 bases in between. The CDR3 DNA follows: TGTGCCAGTAGGGGGACCGGGGAGGGCTACACCTTC. Its translation: CASRGTGEGYTF.

The chain links TRBV19 to TRBJ2-7, with 9 bases that match TRBD1. The V gene end was trimmed by 2 bases and the J gene end by 4 bases; junction bases not matched to a gene: 6. The germline gives CDR1 LNHDA, CDR2 SQIVND (reference sequence). The CDR3 is 15 residues long. The CDR3, as DNA: TGTGCCAGTAGTATACCCGGGACAGGGTTTTACGAGCAGTACTTC. This gives the protein CASSIPGTGFYEQYF.

V gene TRBV9 combines with J gene TRBJ2-5, with 7 bases identical to TRBD2. Trimming at V came to 3 bases and at J to 3 bases, leaving 5 bases not matched to a gene. CDR1 and CDR2 (germline): SGDLS, YYNGEE. This CDR3 has 14 amino acids. CDR3: CASSALGGKETQYF. Written as DNA, the CDR3 is TGTGCCAGCAGCGCCCTGGGGGGGAAAGAGACCCAGTACTTC.

The rearrangement links TRBV9 to TRBJ2-5; 9 bases line up with TRBD1. The V segment lost 3 bases and the J segment 3 bases; nucleotides outside the gene matches: 6. This CDR3 has 15 residues. The germline CDR1 and CDR2 sequences are SGDLS and YYNGEE. The CDR3 protein is CASSAGTGKEETQYF. CDR3 nucleotide sequence: TGTGCCAGCAGCGCAGGGACAGGGAAAGAAGAGACCCAGTACTTC.

The V gene is TRBV9, the J gene TRBJ2-6; D is ambiguous. The germline CDR1 and CDR2 sequences are SGDLS and YYNGEE. Trimming shortened V by 0 bases and J by 12 bases, and 7 bases separated the two germline ends. This CDR3 is 12 amino acids long. CDR3 sequence reads: CASSVGGVVLTF. CDR3 nucleotides: TGTGCCAGCAGCGTAGGAGGCGTCGTCCTGACTTTC.

The rearrangement links TRBV7-9 to TRBJ2-3; D gene ambiguous. The CDR3 loop spans 16 amino acids. Deletions cut 2 bases from V and 0 bases from J, with 12 bases between. CDR1 and CDR2 from the germline V gene are SEHNR and FQNEAQ (reference sequence). CDR3 region: CASSLMPQSSTDTQYF. Here the CDR3 DNA reads TGTGCCAGCAGCTTAATGCCACAGTCTAGCACAGATACGCAGTATTTT. The whole variable domain, filled in from reference TRBV7-9 and TRBJ2-3, reads DTGVSQNPRHKITKRGQNVTFRCDPISEHNRLYWYRQTLGQGPEFLTYFQNEAQLEKSRLLSDRFSAERPKGSFSTLEIQRTEQGDSAMYLCASSLMPQSSTDTQYFGPGTRLTVL.

This chain connects TRBV6-5 to TRBJ2-7; TRBD2 matches 9 bases. V shed 6 bases and J 0 bases; nucleotides not matched to a gene: 6. The CDR3 is 15 amino acids. Germline V gene data show CDR1 as MNHEY and CDR2 as SVGAGI. The DNA for the CDR3 is TGTGCCAGCAGCTTCAGCGGGGGGCTCTCCTACGAGCAGTACTTC. Translated: CASSFSGGLSYEQYF.

The chain couples TRBV29-1 to TRBJ2-1, with D maybe TRBD2 (5 bases). CDR1 is SQVTM, CDR2 ANQGSEA, per germline. V lost 3 bases and J 0 bases, leaving 12 bases between the germline ends. The CDR3 runs to 15 residues. CDR3 bases: TGCAGCGTTGAGCCAAGCGGAAGCTCCTACAATGAGCAGTTCTTC. Translation: CSVEPSGSSYNEQFF.

The rearrangement joins TRBV19 to TRBJ2-1, with 8 bases lining up with TRBD1. CDR1 and CDR2 from the germline V gene are LNHDA and SQIVND (reference sequence). The CDR3 covers 14 residues. The ends lost 7 bases at V and 7 bases at J; junction bases unmatched: 9. DNA for the CDR3: TGTGCCAGTACCACGGACAGGGCTTCAAATGAGCAGTTCTTC. It is translated as CASTTDRASNEQFF.

The chain combines TRBV4-1 with TRBJ2-7; possibly TRBD2 for D (7 bases). The V end was cut by 2 bases, the J end by 4 bases, with 15 bases between. Germline loops: CDR1 MGHRA, CDR2 YSYEKL. There are 15 residues in the CDR3. This chain's CDR3 is CASSQRGTTGYEQYF. The DNA for the CDR3 is TGCGCCAGCAGCCAACGGGGGACTACAGGGTACGAGCAGTACTTC.

This chain uses TRBV9 with TRBJ1-2; 8 bases match TRBD1. After removal of 4 bases from V and 6 bases from J, the junction contained 11 bases not matched to a gene. Looked up from germline, CDR1 is SGDLS and CDR2 is YYNGEE. The CDR3 length is 15 residues. CDR3 DNA: TGTGCCAGCAGCCCTTATTCAGGGGGCGCGGATGGCTACACCTTC. Amino acids: CASSPYSGGADGYTF.

The chain's CDR3 is CASSQITGAGAYEQYF. CDR3 nucleotides: TGTGCCAGCAGTCAAATCACAGGGGCGGGGGCCTACGAGCAGTACTTC. The chain has TRBV27 and TRBJ2-7; the D call may be TRBD1 or TRBD2 (7 bases each). The CDR3 is 16 amino acids. Trimming left V 5 bases short and J 2 bases short, with 19 bases between. In germline, CDR1 is MNHEY, CDR2 SMNVEV (reference sequence).

The chain uses TRBV2 and TRBJ1-5; D is undetermined. Looked up from germline, CDR1 is SNHLY and CDR2 is FYNNEI. This CDR3 contains 15 residues. Trimming shortened V by 7 bases and J by 4 bases, and 17 bases separated the two germline ends. CDR3 DNA sequence: TGTGCCAGCAAATTGGAGGTTGCAACTAATCAGCCCCAGCATTTT. Amino acid sequence: CASKLEVATNQPQHF.

Comments on this clone: This same CDR3 is encoded by further DNA sequences in the sample. The chain recombines TRBV2 with TRBJ2-5; 7 bases agree with TRBD2. With 6 bases clipped from V and 4 bases from J, the junction kept 2 bases outside the gene matches. Germline V gene sequence: CDR1 SNHLY, CDR2 FYNNEI. This CDR3 has 12 residues. The CDR3 sequence is CASRGGGETQYF. CDR3 in DNA: TGTGCCAGCAGAGGCGGGGGAGAGACCCAGTACTTC.

CDR3 coding DNA: TGCGCCAGCAGCCAAGGGGGGCTAGCGGGAACGCGCACAGATACGCAGTATTTT. It codes for CASSQGGLAGTRTDTQYF. V gene TRBV4-1 combines with J gene TRBJ2-3; 9 nucleotides line up with TRBD2. Germline-derived CDR1 and CDR2 are MGHRA and YSYEKL. CDR3 length: 18 amino acids. The V gene end was trimmed by 1 base and the J gene end by 1 base; junction bases not matched to a gene: 9.

V gene TRBV5-6 combines with J gene TRBJ2-1; the match to TRBD2 covers 11 bases. Per germline, CDR1 SGHDT and CDR2 YYEEEE. Trimming took 1 base from V and 2 from J; bases not matched to a gene: 8. The length of the CDR3 is 18 residues. DNA for the CDR3: TGTGCCAGCAGCTTGCGACTAGCGGGATTCGCGCCCTACAATGAGCAGTTCTTC. Amino acid sequence: CASSLRLAGFAPYNEQFF.

This clone was seen just once. This sequence joins TRBV5-6 and TRBJ1-4; a possible D gene is TRBD1 (5 bases). Trimming took 2 bases from V and 2 from J, leaving 7 bases between them. The CDR3 is 14 residues long. Germline loops: CDR1 SGHDT, CDR2 YYEEEE. CDR3 protein: CASSFWGTNEKLFF. CDR3 nucleotides: TGTGCCAGCAGCTTTTGGGGCACTAATGAAAAACTGTTTTTT.

This chain uses TRBV12-1 with TRBJ2-1; the table's D call TRBD2 went unverified against the DNA. TRBV12-1 is a pseudogene segment. The CDR3 runs 11 residues. This CDR3 reads CASSWEGAQFF. The CDR3 DNA follows: TGTGCCAGCAGCTGGGAGGGCGCCCAGTTCTTC.

V usage is TRBV7-9 and J usage is TRBJ1-5; 7 bases agree with TRBD1. V was pared by 5 bases and J by 6 bases, with 4 bases of the junction left unmatched. The CDR3 sequence is 13 residues long. Germline V gene lookup returns CDR1 SEHNR and CDR2 FQNEAQ (reference sequence). The CDR3: CASSLGQVQPQHF. The DNA for the CDR3 is TGTGCCAGCAGCCTTGGACAGGTTCAGCCCCAGCATTTT.

The J gene is TRBJ2-1, the V gene TRBV10-2; 10 nucleotides line up with TRBD2. The CDR3 has 18 residues. The germline V gene encodes CDR1 WSHSY and CDR2 SAAADI. V lost 5 bases and J lost 0; bases outside the gene matches: 10. The CDR3 region is CASSRRLAGPISYNEQFF. The CDR3 nucleotides are TGCGCCAGCAGTCGGCGACTAGCGGGCCCCATCTCCTACAATGAGCAGTTCTTC.

The V and J genes are TRBV5-6 and TRBJ2-5; 8 nucleotides line up with TRBD1. There are 14 residues in the CDR3. Germline V CDR1 and CDR2: SGHDT, YYEEEE. V gave up 3 bases and J gave up 6 bases; unmatched junction bases: 7. In nucleotides, the CDR3 is TGTGCCAGCAGCTCCGACAGGGGCAAGAAGACCCAGTACTTC. It encodes CASSSDRGKKTQYF.

The rearrangement uses TRBV10-2 and TRBJ2-5; 10 bases are a match to TRBD1. Germline V gives CDR1 WSHSY, CDR2 SAAADI. Losses at the gene ends were 7 bases for V and 11 bases for J; bases not matched to a gene: 10. CDR3 size: 13 residues. The CDR3, as DNA: TGCGCCAGCACCCCGGGACAGGGGCTCCAGCAGTACTTC. It is translated as CASTPGQGLQQYF.